The 2 T cell receptor beta chains in this list originate from one sample, sequenced in a study of blood T cell repertoires in COVID-19. Profiling relied on immunoSEQ multiplex PCR, and the TCRdb table lists in-frame clones only, not all of them. There are about 68,000 clones in the sample; around nine tenths occur only once, and about 3.4% lies in the top ten. Material: peripheral blood. All receptors come from a woman between 45 and 60 years old with COVID-19, enrolled during active disease.

The sample holds one count of this clone. In DNA form, the CDR3 reads TGTGCCAGCAGTAGGACAGGACAATTGGGCGAGCAGTACTTC. This translates into CASSRTGQLGEQYF. The chain recombines TRBV6-5 with TRBJ2-7; 7 bases align to TRBD1. The junction had 10 bases not matched to a gene; V was cut back by 5 bases and J by 6 bases. CDR3 length equals 14 residues. The germline V gene encodes CDR1 MNHEY and CDR2 SVGAGI.

This chain uses TRBV30 with TRBJ2-5, with D maybe TRBD2 (6 bases). This CDR3 comprises 14 residues. The V gene lost 2 bases and the J gene lost 0 bases, with 10 bases spanning the gap. Germline V gives CDR1 GTSNPN, CDR2 SVGIG (reference sequence). CDR3 nucleotide sequence: TGTGCCTGGAGTCAGCGGGCATACCAAGAGACCCAGTACTTC. This gives the protein CAWSQRAYQETQYF.